Listed here are 20 T cell receptor beta chains from one sample, sequenced in a study of cytomegalovirus exposure and HLA in healthy donors. 13 Jbeta primers and 60 Vbeta primers were used for the PCR. Assay: immunoSEQ multiplex PCR; the TCRdb copy retains only in-frame clones and omits some. This sample has roughly 180,000 clones; 70% to 80% occur once, and the top ten carry under 2%. The sample comprised PBMCs. Receptors were obtained from a girl under 18 in good health and CMV-seropositive.

V gene TRBV30 combines with J gene TRBJ2-2, with a possible D match to TRBD1 (6 bases). CDR3 size: 15 residues. V shed 0 bases and J shed 1 base, with 9 bases lying between them. The germline CDR1 and CDR2 sequences are GTSNPN and SVGIG (reference sequence). CDR3 amino acids: CAWSVGRGNTGELFF. The CDR3 coding sequence is TGTGCCTGGAGTGTAGGCAGGGGGAACACCGGGGAGCTGTTTTTT. The variable domain in full, with the rest retrieved from reference TRBV30 and TRBJ2-2, is SQTIHQWPATLVQPVGSPLSLECTVEGTSNPNLYWYRQAAGRGLQLLFYSVGIGQISSEVPQNLSASRPQDRQFILSSKKLLLSDSGFYLCAWSVGRGNTGELFFGEGSRLTVL.

The chain uses TRBV29-1 and TRBJ2-2, with TRBD1 matching over 7 bases. Germline V lookup: CDR1 SQVTM, CDR2 ANQGSEA. The J segment lost 6 bases and the V segment lost 2 bases, leaving 6 bases of the junction unmatched. This CDR3 spans 14 amino acids. This chain's CDR3 is CSVESGGIAGELFF. The CDR3 region has the DNA TGCAGCGTTGAATCAGGGGGAATAGCCGGGGAGCTGTTTTTT.

The chain employs TRBV10-2 and TRBJ2-1; no clear D. Germline CDR1 reads WSHSY; CDR2 reads SAAADI. Between the trimmed V and J ends, which lost 10 bases and 0 bases, there was a span of 10 bases. The length of the CDR3 is 13 residues. CDR3 sequence reads: CATRDSSYNEQFF. CDR3 DNA: TGCGCCACCCGAGATAGCTCCTACAATGAGCAGTTCTTC.

V gene TRBV6-5 combines with J gene TRBJ1-2; D is unresolved. Trimming shortened V by 6 bases and J by 7 bases, and 12 bases separated the two germline ends. Germline V gene lookup returns CDR1 MNHEY and CDR2 SVGAGI. The CDR3 length is 12 residues. CDR3 bases: TGTGCCAGCAGACCCATCTTCGGTGGCTACACCTTC. Its protein product is CASRPIFGGYTF.

The chain uses TRBV9 and TRBJ1-2, with D perhaps matching TRBD1 (6 bases). CDR1 is SGDLS and CDR2 is YYNGEE in the germline V gene. There are 17 residues in the CDR3. V was cut by 2 bases and J by 4 bases, with 21 bases left in between. The CDR3 DNA follows: TGTGCCAGCAGCGTGTGGGGGACGGGGGGCGCCTTCTATGGCTACACCTTC. It is translated as CASSVWGTGGAFYGYTF.

The CDR3 bases are TGTGCCACCAGCAGGGGCCCGGGACCGGGGGGCCTCTCCTACGAGCAGTACTTC. Its protein product is CATSRGPGPGGLSYEQYF. The chain links TRBV15 to TRBJ2-7, with a tentative D call TRBD2 (7 bases). Germline CDR1 reads LNHNV; CDR2 reads YYDKDF (reference sequence). The CDR3 is made up of 18 amino acids. V lost 3 bases and J lost 0, with 21 bases in between.

This chain joins TRBV6-6 and TRBJ2-3; 14 nucleotides agree with TRBD2. CDR1 is MNHNY, CDR2 SVGAGI, per germline (reference sequence). The CDR3 is 16 residues long. The J segment lost 0 bases and the V segment lost 8 bases, leaving 4 bases of the junction unmatched. The CDR3 DNA is TGTGCCAGCGGACTAGCGGGGGGAAAAAGCACAGATACGCAGTATTTT. The encoded protein is CASGLAGGKSTDTQYF.

This clone came up once. The gene calls are TRBV7-2 and TRBJ2-2; 10 nucleotides align to TRBD2. This CDR3 spans 17 amino acids. V shed 5 bases and J 7 bases; nucleotides not matched to a gene: 13. Germline lookup yields CDR1 SGHTA and CDR2 FQGNSA. Here the CDR3 reads CASSLSGAGGRNGELFF. The CDR3 region has the DNA TGTGCCAGCAGCCTTTCCGGAGCGGGGGGGCGAAACGGGGAGCTGTTTTTT.

The rearrangement joins TRBV6-5 to TRBJ2-7, with 8 nucleotides matching TRBD1. This CDR3 comprises 14 residues. Germline lookup yields CDR1 MNHEY and CDR2 SVGAGI. J gave up 4 bases and V 2 bases, and 4 bases lay outside the gene matches. The CDR3 loop reads CASSYVQGAYEQYF. In nucleotides, the CDR3 is TGTGCCAGCAGTTACGTTCAGGGGGCTTACGAGCAGTACTTC.

This chain connects TRBV5-4 to TRBJ2-7, with 8 bases fitting TRBD1. Germline values: CDR1 SGHNT, CDR2 YYREEE (reference sequence). V lost 3 bases, J lost 6 bases, and 11 bases stayed unmatched. The length of the CDR3 is 15 residues. CDR3 sequence: CASSSPAGQGGEQYF. In nucleotides, the CDR3 is TGTGCCAGCAGCTCTCCAGCCGGACAGGGTGGCGAGCAGTACTTC.

A single count supports this clone. The J gene is TRBJ2-5, the V gene TRBV7-2; TRBD2 might be the D (6 bases). This CDR3 is 16 amino acids long. Germline V gene data show CDR1 as SGHTA and CDR2 as FQGNSA. With 5 bases removed from V and 5 bases from J, the gap between germline ends came to 21 bases. For the CDR3, the DNA is TGTGCCAGCAGCGGACGAGGACAAGCGGGTTACGAGACCCAGTACTTC. Encoded protein: CASSGRGQAGYETQYF. Full variable domain (rest looked up from reference TRBV7-2 and TRBJ2-5): GAGVSQSPSNKVTEKGKDVELRCDPISGHTALYWYRQSLGQGLEFLIYFQGNSAPDKSGLPSDRFSAERTGGSVSTLTIQRTQQEDSAVYLCASSGRGQAGYETQYFGPGTRLLVL.

The chain recombines TRBV6-4 with TRBJ2-1; 11 nucleotides align to TRBD1. CDR1 is MRHNA, CDR2 SNTAGT, per germline. The ends lost 4 bases at V and 8 bases at J; junction bases unmatched: 7. This CDR3 spans 15 amino acids. CDR3 sequence reads: CASSGGTGGKDEQFF. The CDR3 DNA follows: TGTGCCAGCAGTGGAGGGACAGGGGGAAAGGATGAGCAGTTCTTC.

This CDR3 is CASSLARSYEQYF. The CDR3 DNA sequence: TGCGCCAGCAGCTTGGCCCGCAGTTACGAGCAGTACTTC. The rearrangement links TRBV5-1 to TRBJ2-7; D gene ambiguous. V lost 0 bases and J lost 4, with 8 bases in between. Germline assignment: CDR1 SGHRS and CDR2 YFSETQ. The CDR3 has 13 residues.

The rearrangement uses TRBV2 and TRBJ2-2, with D possibly TRBD1 on 6 matching bases. V was pared by 4 bases and J by 1 base, with 16 bases between. CDR1 SNHLY and CDR2 FYNNEI come from the germline V gene. CDR3 length equals 17 residues. The CDR3, as DNA: TGTGCCAGCAGTGTCCGGGTTGGACAGAAGAACACCGGGGAGCTGTTTTTT. Translating gives CASSVRVGQKNTGELFF.

In its sample, this clone was seen a few times. The chain has TRBV7-8 and TRBJ2-5; a weak D match, TRBD2 (6 bases). V dropped 6 bases and J dropped 1 base, with 18 bases sitting between them. The CDR3 contains 16 residues. In germline, CDR1 is SGHVS, CDR2 FQNEAQ. CDR3 sequence reads: CASRSKRAGLQETQYF. CDR3 DNA sequence: TGTGCCAGCAGATCAAAACGAGCGGGCCTCCAAGAGACCCAGTACTTC.

In this sample, this clone turned up a few times. The chain uses TRBV27 and TRBJ2-7, with TRBD2 identical over 7 bases. The CDR3 contains 15 residues. Germline V CDR1 and CDR2: MNHEY, SMNVEV (reference sequence). The V and J ends lost 2 bases and 2 bases, in that order; junction bases with no gene match: 6. The CDR3 region is CASSLSWGGPYEQYF. CDR3 coding DNA: TGTGCCAGCAGTTTAAGTTGGGGGGGTCCCTACGAGCAGTACTTC.

V and J are TRBV5-1 and TRBJ2-5; 11 bases are a match to TRBD2. Trimming cost V 0 bases and J 2 bases; bases outside gene matches: 6. The CDR3 runs 17 residues. Per germline, CDR1 SGHRS and CDR2 YFSETQ. The CDR3 nucleotides are TGCGCCAGCAGCTTGGGGGTAGCGGGGGGGCCGCAAGAGACCCAGTACTTC. It yields the protein CASSLGVAGGPQETQYF.

The chain combines TRBV29-1 with TRBJ2-1; 9 bases map to TRBD2. Germline V gene lookup returns CDR1 SQVTM and CDR2 ANQGSEA. The CDR3 has 16 residues. Germline trimming cut 6 bases from V and 1 base from J; bases unmatched to any gene: 10. As DNA, the CDR3 is TGCAGCGTCCCCAGCCCGCGGGGGGGATCCTACAATGAGCAGTTCTTC. Encoded protein: CSVPSPRGGSYNEQFF.

The J gene is TRBJ2-7, the V gene TRBV4-3, with 8 bases matching TRBD2. Trimming took 4 bases from V and 1 from J; bases not matched to a gene: 3. This CDR3 spans 14 amino acids. Germline-derived CDR1 and CDR2 are LGHNA and YSLEER. The CDR3 DNA follows: TGCGCCAGCAGCCGTCTAGCGGGTTCCTACGAGCAGTACTTC. It specifies CASSRLAGSYEQYF.

This sequence joins TRBV7-8 and TRBJ2-5; 7 nucleotides line up with TRBD1. The CDR3 consists of 15 residues. V was pared by 5 bases and J by 5 bases, with 11 bases of the junction left unmatched. Germline CDR1 is SGHVS and CDR2 is FQNEAQ. The CDR3 reads CASSALTGQGETQYF. The CDR3 DNA reads as TGTGCCAGCAGCGCCTTGACAGGGCAGGGGGAGACCCAGTACTTC.